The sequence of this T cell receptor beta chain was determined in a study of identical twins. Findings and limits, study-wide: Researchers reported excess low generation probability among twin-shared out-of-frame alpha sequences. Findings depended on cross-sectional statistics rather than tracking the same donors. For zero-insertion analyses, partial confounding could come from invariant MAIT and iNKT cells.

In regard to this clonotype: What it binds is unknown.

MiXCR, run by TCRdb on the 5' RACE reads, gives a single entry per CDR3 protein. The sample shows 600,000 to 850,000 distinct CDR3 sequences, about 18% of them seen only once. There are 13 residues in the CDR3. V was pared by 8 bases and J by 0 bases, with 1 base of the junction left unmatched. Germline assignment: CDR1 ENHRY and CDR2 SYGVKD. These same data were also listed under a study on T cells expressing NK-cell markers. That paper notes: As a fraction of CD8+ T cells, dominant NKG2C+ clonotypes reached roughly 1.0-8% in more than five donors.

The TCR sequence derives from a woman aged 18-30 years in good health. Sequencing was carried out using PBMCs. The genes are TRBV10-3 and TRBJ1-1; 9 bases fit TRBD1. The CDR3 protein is CAIGTGLNTEAFF. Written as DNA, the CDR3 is TGTGCCATCGGGACAGGGTTGAACACTGAAGCTTTCTTT.